This entry is about one TCR beta chain. Data came from immunoSEQ multiplex PCR; TCRdb stores just in-frame clones and leaves some out. Here the sample spans 380,000 or so clones, 83% being singletons. The CDR3 runs to 17 residues. CDR1 is LGHNA and CDR2 is YNFKEQ in the germline V gene. V trimming: 4 bases; J trimming: 8 bases; junction bases outside the gene matches: 17. Noted treatment: roughly 19 received Ad26.COV2.S at low or high dose, single or two shots; about 5 received placebo; per-sample allocation not given. Samples came from day 63 after the first vaccine or placebo injection. This specimen belongs to a study of Ad26.COV2.S vaccination and SARS-CoV-2 variants.

The sequencing here drew on peripheral blood, taken in a trial of Ad26.COV2.S vaccine versus placebo. The chain is built from TRBV4-2 and TRBJ2-1, with 7 bases that match TRBD2. This sequence was found in a person aged 18-65 years who received the Ad26.COV2.S COVID-19 vaccine or a placebo. The CDR3 DNA follows: TGTGCCAGCAGCCCCCGGGATTCGGCGGGAGAAGGGTATGAGCAGTTCTTC. Its protein product is CASSPRDSAGEGYEQFF.